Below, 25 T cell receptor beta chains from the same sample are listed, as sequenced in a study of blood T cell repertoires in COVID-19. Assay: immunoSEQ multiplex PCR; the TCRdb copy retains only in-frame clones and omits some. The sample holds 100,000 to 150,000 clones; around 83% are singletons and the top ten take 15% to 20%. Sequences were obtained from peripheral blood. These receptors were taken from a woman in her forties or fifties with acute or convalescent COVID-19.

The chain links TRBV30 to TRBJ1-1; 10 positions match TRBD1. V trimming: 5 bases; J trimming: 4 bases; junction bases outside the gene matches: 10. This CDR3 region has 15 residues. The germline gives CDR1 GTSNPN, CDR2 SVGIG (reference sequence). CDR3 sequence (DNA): TGTGCCTGGTCTCCAGGGACAGGGGCATCCACTGAAGCTTTCTTT. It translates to CAWSPGTGASTEAFF.

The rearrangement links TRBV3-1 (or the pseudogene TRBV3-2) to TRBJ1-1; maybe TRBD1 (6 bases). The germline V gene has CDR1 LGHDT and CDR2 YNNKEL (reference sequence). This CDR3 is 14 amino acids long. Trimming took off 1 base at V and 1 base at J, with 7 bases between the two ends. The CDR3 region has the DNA TGTGCCAGCAGCCAAGGACAGGAGAACACTGAAGCTTTCTTT. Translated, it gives CASSQGQENTEAFF.

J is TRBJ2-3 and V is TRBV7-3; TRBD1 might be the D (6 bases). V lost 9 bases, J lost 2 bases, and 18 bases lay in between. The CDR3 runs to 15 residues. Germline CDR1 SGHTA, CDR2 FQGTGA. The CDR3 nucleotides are TGTGCCAGTTCCTCGATGGGGGACATCACAGATACGCAGTATTTT. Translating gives CASSSMGDITDTQYF.

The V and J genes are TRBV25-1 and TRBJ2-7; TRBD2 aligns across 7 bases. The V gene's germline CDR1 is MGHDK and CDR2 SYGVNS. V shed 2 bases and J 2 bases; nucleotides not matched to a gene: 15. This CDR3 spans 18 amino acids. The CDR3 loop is CASSESGAREGLPYEQYF. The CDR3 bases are TGTGCCAGCAGTGAAAGCGGGGCAAGGGAGGGACTTCCCTACGAGCAGTACTTC.

CDR3 amino acids: CASSIGETLHF. The CDR3 DNA reads as TGTGCCAGTAGTATCGGGGAGACCCTCCACTTT. The V call is TRBV19, the J call TRBJ1-6; D gene unclear. This CDR3 spans 11 amino acids. Germline CDR1 reads LNHDA; CDR2 reads SQIVND (reference sequence). Between the trimmed V and J ends, which lost 3 bases and 14 bases, there was a span of 8 bases.

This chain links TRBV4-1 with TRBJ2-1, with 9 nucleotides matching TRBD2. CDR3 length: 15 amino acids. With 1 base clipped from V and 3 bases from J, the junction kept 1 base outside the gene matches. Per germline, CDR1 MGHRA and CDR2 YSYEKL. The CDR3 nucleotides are TGCGCCAGCAGCCAAGCGCGGGGGGGCTACAATGAGCAGTTCTTC. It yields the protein CASSQARGGYNEQFF.

The CDR3 protein is CASSYSEGARTEAFF. The CDR3 DNA reads TGTGCCAGCAGTTACTCGGAGGGGGCGCGCACTGAAGCTTTCTTT. The rearrangement joins TRBV6-5 to TRBJ1-1; 7 positions match TRBD1. With V trimmed by 0 bases and J by 4 bases, 5 bases remained unmatched. The CDR3 contains 15 residues. The V gene's germline CDR1 is MNHEY and CDR2 SVGAGI.

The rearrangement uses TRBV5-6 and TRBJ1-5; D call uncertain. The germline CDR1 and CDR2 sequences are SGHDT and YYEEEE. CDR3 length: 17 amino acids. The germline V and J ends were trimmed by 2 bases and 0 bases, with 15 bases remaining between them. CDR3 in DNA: TGTGCCAGCAGCTTTACCTTAGCCCCGGGTAGCAATCAGCCCCAGCATTTT. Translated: CASSFTLAPGSNQPQHF. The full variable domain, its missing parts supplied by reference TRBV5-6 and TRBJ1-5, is DAGVTQSPTHLIKTRGQQVTLRCSPKSGHDTVSWYQQALGQGPQFIFQYYEEEERQRGNFPDRFSGHQFPNYSSELNVNALLLGDSALYLCASSFTLAPGSNQPQHFGDGTRLSIL.

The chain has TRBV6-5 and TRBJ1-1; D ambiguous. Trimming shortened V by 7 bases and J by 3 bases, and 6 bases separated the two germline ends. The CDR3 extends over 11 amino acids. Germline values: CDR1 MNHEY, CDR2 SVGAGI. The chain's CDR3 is CASTGYTEAFF. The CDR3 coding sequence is TGTGCCAGCACGGGGTACACTGAAGCTTTCTTT.

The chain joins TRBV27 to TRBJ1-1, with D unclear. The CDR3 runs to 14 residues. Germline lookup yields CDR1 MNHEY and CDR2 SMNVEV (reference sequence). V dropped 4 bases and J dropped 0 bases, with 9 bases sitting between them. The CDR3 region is CASSSNTVNTEAFF. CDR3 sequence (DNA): TGTGCCAGCAGTTCAAACACAGTGAACACTGAAGCTTTCTTT.

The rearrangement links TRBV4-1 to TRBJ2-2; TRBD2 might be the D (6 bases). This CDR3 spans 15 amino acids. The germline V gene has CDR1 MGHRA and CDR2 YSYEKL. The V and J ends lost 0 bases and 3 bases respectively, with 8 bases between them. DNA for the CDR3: TGCGCCAGCAGCCAAGAATGGGGGGACACCGGGGAGCTGTTTTTT. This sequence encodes CASSQEWGDTGELFF.

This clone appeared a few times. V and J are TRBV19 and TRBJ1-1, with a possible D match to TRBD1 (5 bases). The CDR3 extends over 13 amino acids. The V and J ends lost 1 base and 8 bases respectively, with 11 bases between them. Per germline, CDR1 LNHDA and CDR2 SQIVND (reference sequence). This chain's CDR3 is CASSIGGSREAFF. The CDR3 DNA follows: TGTGCCAGTAGTATAGGGGGCAGTAGGGAAGCTTTCTTT.

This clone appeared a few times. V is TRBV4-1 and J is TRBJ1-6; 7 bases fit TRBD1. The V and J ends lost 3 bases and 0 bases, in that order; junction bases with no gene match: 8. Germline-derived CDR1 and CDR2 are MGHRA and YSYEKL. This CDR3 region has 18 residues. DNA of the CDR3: TGCGCCAGCAGCCAGATGAGACAGGGACTCTCCTATAATTCACCCCTCCACTTT. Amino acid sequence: CASSQMRQGLSYNSPLHF.

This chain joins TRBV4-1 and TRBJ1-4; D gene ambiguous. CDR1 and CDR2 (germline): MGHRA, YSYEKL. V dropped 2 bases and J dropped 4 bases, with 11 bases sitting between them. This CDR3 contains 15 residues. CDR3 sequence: CASSQIPLNNEKLFF. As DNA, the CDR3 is TGCGCCAGCAGCCAAATTCCGCTAAATAATGAAAAACTGTTTTTT.

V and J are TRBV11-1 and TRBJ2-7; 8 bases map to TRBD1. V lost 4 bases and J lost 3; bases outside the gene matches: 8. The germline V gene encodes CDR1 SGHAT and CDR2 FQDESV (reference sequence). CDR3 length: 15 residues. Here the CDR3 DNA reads TGTGCCAGCAGCTCTGACAGGGGTTGGTACTACGAGCAGTACTTC. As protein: CASSSDRGWYYEQYF.

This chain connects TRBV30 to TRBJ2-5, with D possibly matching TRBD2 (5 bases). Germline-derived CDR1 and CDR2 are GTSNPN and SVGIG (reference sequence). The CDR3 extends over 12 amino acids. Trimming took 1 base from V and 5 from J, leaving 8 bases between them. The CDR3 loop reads CAWSGTRETQYF. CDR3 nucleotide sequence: TGTGCCTGGAGTGGTACTAGGGAGACCCAGTACTTC.

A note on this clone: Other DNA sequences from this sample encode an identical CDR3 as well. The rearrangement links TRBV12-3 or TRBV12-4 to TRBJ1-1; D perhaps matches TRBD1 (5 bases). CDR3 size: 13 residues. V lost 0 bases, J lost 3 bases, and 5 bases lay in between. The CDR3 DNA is TGTGCCAGCAGTTTAGCAGGGGACACTGAAGCTTTCTTT. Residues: CASSLAGDTEAFF.

The DNA of the CDR3 is TGTGCCAGCATCGGCTTAGGGGGCATTAGTTCACCCCTCCACTTT. Its translation: CASIGLGGISSPLHF. The chain combines TRBV28 with TRBJ1-6; 7 nucleotides line up with TRBD1. Germline-derived CDR1 and CDR2 are MDHEN and SYDVKM. V lost 7 bases to trimming and J lost 9 bases; unmatched junction nucleotides: 12. This CDR3 is 15 amino acids long. The entire variable domain, with the rest obtained from reference TRBV28 and TRBJ1-6, is as follows: DVKVTQSSRYLVKRTGEKVFLECVQDMDHENMFWYRQDPGLGLRLIYFSYDVKMKEKGDIPEGYSVSREKKERFSLILESASTNQTSMYLCASIGLGGISSPLHFGNGTRLTVT.

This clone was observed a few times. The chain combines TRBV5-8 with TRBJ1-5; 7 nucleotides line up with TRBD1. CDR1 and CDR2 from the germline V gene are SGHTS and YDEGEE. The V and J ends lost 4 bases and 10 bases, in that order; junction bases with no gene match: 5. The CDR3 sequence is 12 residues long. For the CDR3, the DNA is TGTGCCAGCAGCCAGGGGGTCGCTCCCCAGCATTTT. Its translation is CASSQGVAPQHF.

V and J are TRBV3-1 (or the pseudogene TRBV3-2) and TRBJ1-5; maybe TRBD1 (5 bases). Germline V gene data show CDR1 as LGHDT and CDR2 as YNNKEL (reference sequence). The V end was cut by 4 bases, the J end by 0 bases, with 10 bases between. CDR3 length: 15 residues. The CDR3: CASSPGGSSNQPQHF. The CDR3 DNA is TGTGCCAGCAGCCCCGGGGGAAGTAGCAATCAGCCCCAGCATTTT.

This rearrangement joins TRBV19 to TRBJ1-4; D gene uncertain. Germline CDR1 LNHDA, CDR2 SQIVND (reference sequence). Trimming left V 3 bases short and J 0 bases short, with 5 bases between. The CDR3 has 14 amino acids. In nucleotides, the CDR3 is TGTGCCAGTAGTATCAGAACAACTAATGAAAAACTGTTTTTT. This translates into CASSIRTTNEKLFF.

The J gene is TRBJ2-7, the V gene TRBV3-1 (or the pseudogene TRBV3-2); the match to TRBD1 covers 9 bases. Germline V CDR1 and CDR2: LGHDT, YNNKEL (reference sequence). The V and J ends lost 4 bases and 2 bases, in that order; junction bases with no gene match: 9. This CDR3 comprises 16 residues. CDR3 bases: TGTGCCAGCAGCCCTGGACAGGGGAAAACCACCTACGAGCAGTACTTC. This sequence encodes CASSPGQGKTTYEQYF.

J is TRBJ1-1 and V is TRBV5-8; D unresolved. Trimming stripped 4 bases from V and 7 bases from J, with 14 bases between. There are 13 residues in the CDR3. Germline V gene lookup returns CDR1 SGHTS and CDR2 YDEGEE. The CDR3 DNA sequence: TGTGCCAGCAGCAAAGCCCCCGGTGGTGAAGCTTTCTTT. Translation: CASSKAPGGEAFF.

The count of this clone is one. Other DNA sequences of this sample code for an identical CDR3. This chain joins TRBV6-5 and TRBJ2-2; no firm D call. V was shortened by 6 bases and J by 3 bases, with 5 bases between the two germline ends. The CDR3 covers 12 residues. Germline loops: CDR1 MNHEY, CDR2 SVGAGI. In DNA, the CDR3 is TGTGCCAGCAGATCATACACCGGGGAGCTGTTTTTT. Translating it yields CASRSYTGELFF.

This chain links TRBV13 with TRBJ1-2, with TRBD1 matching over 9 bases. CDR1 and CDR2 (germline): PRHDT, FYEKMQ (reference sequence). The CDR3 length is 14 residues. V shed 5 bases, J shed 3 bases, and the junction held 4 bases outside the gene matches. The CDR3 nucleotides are TGTGCCAGCAGCCGACAGGGGGGGGACTATGGCTACACCTTC. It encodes CASSRQGGDYGYTF.